This entry is about one T cell receptor (beta chain). Its matching antigen is unknown. Samples held roughly 0.95-10 million cryopreserved PBMC before DNA extraction. Running of the v3.0 immunoSEQ assay took place at survey level. Produced via immunoSEQ multiplex PCR; TCRdb's table is partial and in-frame only. The sample includes 15,000 or so clones, just under 80% of them seen just once. These data originate in a study of long-term antiretroviral therapy in people with HIV. The study, taken as a whole, reports: It was observed that HIV repertoires exhibited narrower CDR3 length ranges than controls. The ART regimens used between the mid-2000s and the late 2010s may be less effective than current ones.

Germline V gives CDR1 MGHRA, CDR2 YSYEKL. Trimming pared 1 base from V and 5 bases from J, leaving 8 bases between. The CDR3 has 13 residues. Source: unsorted PBMCs, taken about 3.2 years after starting antiretroviral therapy. The chain employs TRBV4-1 and TRBJ1-2, with D hard to call. This clonotype was sampled from a woman aged 40 to 50 with HIV. The CDR3 loop is CASSQGGSYGYTF. CDR3 nucleotide sequence: TGCGCCAGCAGCCAAGGAGGAAGTTATGGCTACACCTTC.